This is a list of T cell receptor beta chains from one sample in a study. TCRdb re-analysed the 5' RACE reads in MiXCR, keeping a single row per CDR3 protein. The sample shows about 40,000 distinct CDR3 sequences, around 18% of them seen only once. Sequenced input: naive CD4+ T cells sorted from a lymph node. These receptors all come from a female donor with breast cancer. Both conserved end residues are trimmed from each CDR3.

CDR3: SGANREETQY
J: TRBJ2-5
V: TRBV20-1

CDR3: ASSLGAAPTNTEAF
J: TRBJ1-1
V: TRBV5-1

CDR3: ASSLDWGYGYT
J: TRBJ1-2
V: TRBV7-2

CDR3: ASSLWAGRPQEQF
J: TRBJ2-1
V: TRBV5-1

CDR3: ASSFGTDTQY
J: TRBJ2-3
V: TRBV12-3/TRBV12-4

CDR3: ASSRLAESNEQF
J: TRBJ2-1
V: TRBV6-5

CDR3: ASSLTGQPQH
J: TRBJ1-5
V: TRBV19

CDR3: SVGSGTATVEQY
J: TRBJ2-7
V: TRBV29-1

CDR3: SARDTETAYNEQF
J: TRBJ2-1
V: TRBV20-1

CDR3: AISDDGRNHEKLF
J: TRBJ1-4
V: TRBV10-3

CDR3: SAREASGSFYEQY
J: TRBJ2-7
V: TRBV20-1

CDR3: ASSYPTRRGESTDTQY
J: TRBJ2-3
V: TRBV6-2/TRBV6-3

CDR3: ASSWGMNTEAF
J: TRBJ1-1
V: TRBV7-9

CDR3: ASSLSEGYT
J: TRBJ1-2
V: TRBV19

CDR3: ASSYYNEQF
J: TRBJ2-1
V: TRBV7-2

CDR3: ASNPSGRAGETQY
J: TRBJ2-5
V: TRBV12-3/TRBV12-4

CDR3: ASSLGSLSTPYEQY
J: TRBJ2-7
V: TRBV5-6

CDR3: ASRLDRDTGELL
J: TRBJ2-2
V: TRBV5-1

CDR3: ASSLAGRPVLGANVLT
J: TRBJ2-6
V: TRBV5-1

CDR3: ASSRGLSADTQY
J: TRBJ2-3
V: TRBV7-9

CDR3: ASTKGTLDTQY
J: TRBJ2-3
V: TRBV6-2/TRBV6-3

CDR3: ASSEGRYNSPLH
J: TRBJ1-6
V: TRBV9

CDR3: ASSASQGGTQY
J: TRBJ2-3
V: TRBV9

CDR3: ASGLRGSGRGRDYGYT
J: TRBJ1-2
V: TRBV28

CDR3: SVEGSGQGYETQY
J: TRBJ2-5
V: TRBV29-1

CDR3: ASSLGQDGRDTQY
J: TRBJ2-3
V: TRBV5-1

CDR3: ASSGPLDGEQF
J: TRBJ2-1
V: TRBV6-1

CDR3: ASKKEDRRNQPQH
J: TRBJ1-5
V: TRBV10-1

CDR3: ASTAQGKLF
J: TRBJ1-4
V: TRBV28

CDR3: ASSFTSGTTYEQY
J: TRBJ2-7
V: TRBV5-1

CDR3: ASRETAYEQY
J: TRBJ2-7
V: TRBV10-2

CDR3: ASTTIGQGNEQY
J: TRBJ2-7
V: TRBV4-1

CDR3: ASGGLATNTGEPF
J: TRBJ2-2
V: TRBV7-9

CDR3: SASTGYTEAF
J: TRBJ1-1
V: TRBV20-1

CDR3: ASTSERTGELF
J: TRBJ2-2
V: TRBV10-3

CDR3: SVLGGAGYT
J: TRBJ1-2
V: TRBV29-1

CDR3: ASSSRLAGEDEQY
J: TRBJ2-7
V: TRBV4-3

CDR3: ASRGQGTYEQY
J: TRBJ2-7
V: TRBV4-1

CDR3: ASSPQLVRGAGELF
J: TRBJ2-2
V: TRBV5-1

CDR3: ASSALHYRQGKGSSGNTIY
J: TRBJ1-3
V: TRBV10-1

CDR3: ASSWGETQY
J: TRBJ2-5
V: TRBV28

CDR3: ASSLSRHGYT
J: TRBJ1-2
V: TRBV7-2

CDR3: ASSLDVSRVGELF
J: TRBJ2-2
V: TRBV5-1

CDR3: ASSLNGGSNTGELF
J: TRBJ2-2
V: TRBV5-6

CDR3: ASSPSPAGTSGYNEQF
J: TRBJ2-1
V: TRBV4-2